This is a list of T cell receptor beta chains from one sample in a study of blood T cell repertoires in COVID-19. Repertoires were generated with immunoSEQ multiplex PCR, while TCRdb's copy carries only in-frame clones and drops some. The top ten hold 8.5% to 12% of the sample, which has more than 75,000 clones, around 80% seen once. Material for sequencing was peripheral blood. The source of these receptors is a man aged 55 to 69 with acute or convalescent COVID-19. Each CDR3 is given with its conserved first and last residue. The order of the fields is D gene, clone size, J gene, V gene, CDR3 DNA, CDR3 protein. A D gene is named only where the DNA matches it firmly. Not all rows give a size; the values are once, few, many and, for expanded clones, a class.

TRBD2 | once | TRBJ2-7 | TRBV5-5 | TGTGCCAGCAGCCCTTCAGCGGGAGGGCCTTCATACGAGCAGTACTTC | CASSPSAGGPSYEQYF
- | - | TRBJ2-3 | TRBV6-4 | TGTGCCAGCAGTCGGGATGCGTCGGGCACAGATACGCAGTATTTT | CASSRDASGTDTQYF
- | - | TRBJ1-4 | TRBV9 | TGTGCCAGCAGCCAGCAGGGCACTTCTGCAAAACTGTTTTTT | CASSQQGTSAKLFF
- | few | TRBJ1-5 | TRBV18 | TGTGCCAGCTCACCACCGGAGGGGCCGGGGCCCCAGCATTTT | CASSPPEGPGPQHF
- | - | TRBJ1-6 | TRBV6-1 | TGTGCCAGCAGTGAGGAGACGGGGTCTAATTCACCCCTCCACTTT | CASSEETGSNSPLHF
TRBD2 | - | TRBJ2-1 | TRBV29-1 | TGCAGCGACCGGACTAGCGGAGCGGGGGAGCAGTTCTTC | CSDRTSGAGEQFF
- | - | TRBJ2-2 | TRBV30 | TGTGCCTGGAGTGAAGGAGCAAACACCGGGGAGCTGTTTTTT | CAWSEGANTGELFF
TRBD1 | - | TRBJ1-5 | TRBV7-2 | TGTGCCAGCAGCTTATCACAGGGGTATCAGCCCCAGCATTTT | CASSLSQGYQPQHF
- | - | TRBJ1-1 | TRBV5-1 | TGCGCCAGCAGCGCGGGAGGGTTAGGGACTGAAGCTTTCTTT | CASSAGGLGTEAFF
- | few | TRBJ1-2 | TRBV3-1/TRBV3-2 | TGTGCCAGCAGCGTTCGATCGGGTGGCTACACCTTC | CASSVRSGGYTF
- | - | TRBJ1-5 | TRBV7-2 | TGTGCCAGCAGCTTAAGCCCCGATCAGCCCCAGCATTTT | CASSLSPDQPQHF
TRBD1 | few | TRBJ1-2 | TRBV19 | TGTGCCAGTAGTATGGGACAGGGGTCGAGTGGCTACACCTTC | CASSMGQGSSGYTF
TRBD2 | - | TRBJ2-5 | TRBV27 | TGTGCCAGCAGTTTTCGGGCGGGAGGAACGGGGACCCAGTACTTC | CASSFRAGGTGTQYF
TRBD1 | - | TRBJ1-6 | TRBV9 | TGTGCCAGCAGGGCTCAGGGGGCATGGTCACCCCTCCACTTT | CASRAQGAWSPLHF
- | - | TRBJ2-5 | TRBV28 | TGTGCCAGCAGTTTTGATGGGGCAGGGGAAGAGACCCAGTACTTC | CASSFDGAGEETQYF
- | few | TRBJ2-1 | TRBV7-2 | TGTGCCAGCAGCGTCCGGGACTTCGGTCTCAGTGAGCAGTTCTTC | CASSVRDFGLSEQFF
- | few | TRBJ2-6 | TRBV29-1 | TGCAGCGTTGTAGGTCAGGCAAGCTCTGGGGCCAACGTCCTGACTTTC | CSVVGQASSGANVLTF
- | few | TRBJ1-5 | TRBV2 | TGTGCCAGCAGGTATAGCAATCAGCCCCAGCATTTT | CASRYSNQPQHF
- | - | TRBJ2-1 | TRBV3-1/TRBV3-2 | TGTGCCAGCAGCCAAAGTTTAGCCTACAATGAGCAGTTCTTC | CASSQSLAYNEQFF
TRBD1 | - | TRBJ1-2 | TRBV3-1/TRBV3-2 | TGTGCCAGCAGCCAGACCCCAGGGGGCAGAGGCTACACCTTC | CASSQTPGGRGYTF
TRBD1 | few | TRBJ2-5 | TRBV5-4 | TGTGCCAGTAAGGACAGGGCAACCCAAGAGACCCAGTACTTC | CASKDRATQETQYF
TRBD1 | - | TRBJ2-5 | TRBV15 | TGTGCCACCAGCAGAGCGACGACCGGGACAGGTGAAGAGACCCAGTACTTC | CATSRATTGTGEETQYF
- | - | TRBJ1-2 | TRBV3-1/TRBV3-2 | TGTGCCAGCAGCCAAGAGAGGGTGCGAGGCTACACCTTC | CASSQERVRGYTF
- | - | TRBJ1-2 | TRBV3-1/TRBV3-2 | TGTGCCAGCAGCCCGGAGGGGCATGGCTACACCTTC | CASSPEGHGYTF
- | - | TRBJ2-4 | TRBV27 | TGTGCCCATGGGGGGGCTGATAACATTCAGTACTTC | CAHGGADNIQYF
- | few | TRBJ2-5 | TRBV5-6 | TGTGCCAGCAGCTTGGAAGTCTTCGGGGAGACCCAGTACTTC | CASSLEVFGETQYF
- | once | TRBJ1-1 | TRBV25-1 | TGTGCCAGCAGTGAATTTGGAAGGGGAGCTTTCTTT | CASSEFGRGAFF
- | - | TRBJ2-1 | TRBV15 | TGTGCCACCAGCAGAGTTGGCGGTGGGAGGACCTCCTACAATGAGCAGTTCTTC | CATSRVGGGRTSYNEQFF
TRBD2 | - | TRBJ2-6 | TRBV28 | TGTGCCAGCAGCCGACTAGCGGGTTTCTCTGGGGCCAACGTCCTGACTTTC | CASSRLAGFSGANVLTF
- | - | TRBJ1-1 | TRBV30 | TGTGCCTGGAGTGTACAGGGCGACACTGAAGCTTTCTTT | CAWSVQGDTEAFF
TRBD1 | - | TRBJ2-7 | TRBV5-1 | TGCGCCAGCAGCCGCAGTGGACAGGTCGGCGAGCAGTACTTC | CASSRSGQVGEQYF
- | - | TRBJ2-7 | TRBV4-2 | TGTGCCAGCAGCCAAGATAAGAGCTCCTACGAGCAGTACTTC | CASSQDKSSYEQYF
TRBD1 | - | TRBJ2-7 | TRBV18 | TGTGCCAGCTCACCGGGACAGGGGGAATACGAGCAGTACTTC | CASSPGQGEYEQYF
TRBD1 | - | TRBJ2-1 | TRBV7-6 | TGTGCCAGCAGCTTAACCGGGACAGGGGACAATGAGCAGTTCTTC | CASSLTGTGDNEQFF
- | - | TRBJ1-6 | TRBV12-5 | TGTGCTAGTGCCCAAAGCGGGTGGGATTCACCCCTCCACTTT | CASAQSGWDSPLHF
- | - | TRBJ2-2 | TRBV3-1/TRBV3-2 | TGTGCCAGCAGCCAAGGTAGCACCGGGGAGCTGTTTTTT | CASSQGSTGELFF
- | - | TRBJ2-5 | TRBV29-1 | TGCAGCGCCGGGGACTCGGCAGGGGAGACCCAGTACTTC | CSAGDSAGETQYF
- | - | TRBJ2-7 | TRBV5-1 | TGCGCCAGCAGCGGCCTCTACGAGCAGTACTTC | CASSGLYEQYF
- | once | TRBJ1-1 | TRBV5-5 | TGTGCCAGCAGTTTGCGTGAACTGCTGAACACTGAAGCTTTCTTT | CASSLRELLNTEAFF
- | - | TRBJ2-6 | TRBV14 | TGTGCCAGCAGCCAAGATTCTAGCTCCGGGGCCAACGTCCTGACTTTC | CASSQDSSSGANVLTF
TRBD1 | - | TRBJ2-2 | TRBV19 | TGTGCCAGTAGTATAAGGGGGCAGGCCGGGGAGCTGTTTTTT | CASSIRGQAGELFF
- | - | TRBJ2-3 | TRBV5-1 | TGCGCCAGCAGCTTGGACCCGGGTAGCACAGATACGCAGTATTTT | CASSLDPGSTDTQYF
- | - | TRBJ1-6 | TRBV29-1 | TGCAGCCCCCCGTGGGGGTTTGGTGGGAGGTTTTCACCCCTCCACTTT | CSPPWGFGGRFSPLHF
- | - | TRBJ1-6 | TRBV27 | TGTGCCAGCAGTTCAGGGGCTTTCTCCTATAATTCACCCCTCCACTTT | CASSSGAFSYNSPLHF
TRBD1 | - | TRBJ2-3 | TRBV5-1 | TGCGCCAGCAGCTTCGGGACAGGGGGCGAAAATACGCAGTATTTT | CASSFGTGGENTQYF
TRBD1 | - | TRBJ1-1 | TRBV7-2 | TGTGCCAGCAGCCTCGACAGGGGAACGACTGAAGCTTTCTTT | CASSLDRGTTEAFF
- | - | TRBJ2-7 | TRBV28 | TGTGCCAGCCAGTCCAGCGGAAGCTCCTACGAGCAGTACTTC | CASQSSGSSYEQYF
TRBD2 | - | TRBJ2-3 | TRBV4-3 | TGCGCCAGCAGCCAAGGGCCAGTAGCGGGGTCGACAGATACGCAGTATTTT | CASSQGPVAGSTDTQYF
TRBD2 | few | TRBJ2-5 | TRBV9 | TGTGCCAGCAGCGTAGGGGCGGGAGGTTTCCAAGAGACCCAGTACTTC | CASSVGAGGFQETQYF
TRBD1 | - | TRBJ1-4 | TRBV7-2 | TGTGCCAGCAGTCCGGGACAGGGGGCGAAAAAACTGTTTTTT | CASSPGQGAKKLFF
- | - | TRBJ2-2 | TRBV7-8 | TGTGCCAGCAGCTTAGCGCCAGGGGCCTTTCCCGGGGAGCTGTTTTTT | CASSLAPGAFPGELFF
- | - | TRBJ1-5 | TRBV12-3/TRBV12-4 | TGTGCCAGCAGGACGGGGGTGGGTCAGCCCCAGCATTTT | CASRTGVGQPQHF
- | - | TRBJ1-5 | TRBV7-9 | TGTGCCAGCAGCTTCGAGGGGGGCAATCAGCCCCAGCATTTT | CASSFEGGNQPQHF
- | - | TRBJ2-5 | TRBV2 | TGTGCCAGCAGTGATGCTGGCCCTAGCGAGGAGACCCAGTACTTC | CASSDAGPSEETQYF
TRBD2 | - | TRBJ2-3 | TRBV7-2 | TGTGCCAGCAGCTTAGATCCAGCGGGAGGGGGAACAGATACGCAGTATTTT | CASSLDPAGGGTDTQYF
- | - | TRBJ1-1 | TRBV7-2 | TGTGCCAGCGGCCTCAATCCGGGTACTGAAGCTTTCTTT | CASGLNPGTEAFF
TRBD1 | - | TRBJ1-1 | TRBV18 | TGTGCCAGCTCGCAGGGACAGGGTTACACTGAAGCTTTCTTT | CASSQGQGYTEAFF
TRBD2 | - | TRBJ2-7 | TRBV7-6 | TGTGCCAGCAGCCCCGGGACTAGCGGTAGCGAGCAGTACTTC | CASSPGTSGSEQYF
- | few | TRBJ1-1 | TRBV5-6 | TGTGCCAGCGTTCCGGGACAAGGAGAAACTGAAGCTTTCTTT | CASVPGQGETEAFF